The next 22 T cell receptor beta chains were all read from a single sample in a study of tumor and adjacent non-tumor tissue in lung cancer. Three rounds of nested PCR, following a modified ARM-PCR protocol, produced the TCRbeta library. TCRdb re-analysed the multiplex PCR reads in MiXCR, keeping a single row per CDR3 protein. The data contain around 79,000 distinct CDR3 sequences, approximately 77% of them singletons. This sample's RNA came from whole unsorted tissue. Material: lung tumor tissue. Every receptor here comes from a woman aged 40 to 55 with non-small cell lung cancer.

This clonotype has only a few counts. This clone may be a read error of a much larger clone one base away. The V and J genes are TRBV6-5 and TRBJ1-4; no firm D call. The CDR3 contains 14 residues. Germline V lookup: CDR1 MNHEY, CDR2 SVGAGI. CDR3 DNA sequence: TGTGCCCGCAGTTGGGCCCGCTCGGAGGAAAAACTGTTTTTT. It is translated as CARSWARSEEKLFF.

Worth noting for this clonotype: Sequence at one end of the junction differs from germline and may be a read error. The chain carries TRBV6-6 and TRBJ1-5; 7 bases are a match to TRBD1. The CDR3 runs to 14 residues. CDR1 MNHNY and CDR2 SVGAGI come from the germline V gene (reference sequence). CDR3 DNA sequence: TGTGCCGGCAGTTACGGGGACAGCTATCAGTCCCAGCATTTT. Protein product: CAGSYGDSYQSQHF.

With respect to this clonotype: A much more abundant neighbour one base away suggests this may be a read error. The CDR3 loop is CVSCRDSSYEQYF. DNA for the CDR3: TGTGTCAGCTGCCGGGACAGCTCCTACGAGCAGTACTTC. The chain carries TRBV7-9 and TRBJ2-7; 7 bases match TRBD1. Germline CDR1 is SEHNR and CDR2 is FQNEAQ (reference sequence). CDR3 length equals 13 residues.

As regards this clonotype: The junction departs from germline at one end; a sequencing error may be responsible. The V gene is TRBV29-1, the J gene TRBJ2-1; D is unresolved. CDR3 length: 16 residues. Germline V lookup: CDR1 SQVTM, CDR2 ANQGSEA. The CDR3 DNA sequence: TGCAGCGTTGAAGAGCAGGAGAGAAGCTCCTACAATGAGCAGTCCTTC. Its protein is CSVEEQERSSYNEQSF.

Worth noting for this clonotype: This likely comes from a read error, as the CDR3 has no conserved phenylalanine or tryptophan at its end. The genes are TRBV29-1 and TRBJ2-5; either TRBD1 or TRBD2 may supply D (6 bases each). Per the germline V gene, CDR1 is SQVTM and CDR2 is ANQGSEA. The length of the CDR3 is 16 residues. V gave up 0 bases and J gave up 1 base, with 15 bases separating them. The chain's CDR3 is CSVEDPGGGVQETQYY. The CDR3 region has the DNA TGCAGCGTTGAAGATCCCGGGGGCGGGGTCCAAGAGACCCAGTACTAC.

By sample fraction, this clonotype is medium-sized (0.01 to 0.1%). The chain uses TRBV28 and TRBJ2-7; D is unclear. Trimming removed 6 bases at V and 4 bases at J, with 7 bases between. This CDR3 has 11 residues. Germline CDR1 MDHEN, CDR2 SYDVKM. The CDR3 loop is CASSHTYEQYF. DNA of the CDR3: TGTGCCAGCAGCCATACATACGAGCAGTACTTC.

Turning to this clonotype: A clone one base away is much larger, so this may be a read error. V gene TRBV28 combines with J gene TRBJ2-5; D might be TRBD2 (5 bases). The length of the CDR3 is 13 residues. Germline CDR1 reads MDHEN; CDR2 reads SYDVKM. V was clipped by 2 bases and J by 9 bases, with 13 bases between them. CDR3 sequence reads: CASSLTGKVAQYF. CDR3 DNA: TGTGCCAGCAGTTTAACGGGGAAGGTGGCCCAGTACTTC.

Worth noting for this clonotype: Its ends do not fully match the called genes, so a read error is possible. J is TRBJ1-5 and V is TRBV6-6; D not certain. Per germline, CDR1 MNHNY and CDR2 SVGAGI (reference sequence). The CDR3 runs to 15 residues. CDR3 bases: TGTGCCAGCAATTACGGACGGGCCAATGATCAGCCCCAGCATTTT. It codes for CASNYGRANDQPQHF.

The table lists this clonotype with a few counts. In this CDR3 the conserved last residue, phenylalanine or tryptophan, is missing, so a read error is likely. The rearrangement joins TRBV11-3 to TRBJ2-1; D gene ambiguous. This CDR3 comprises 12 residues. Germline CDR1 and CDR2: SGHNT and YENEEA. The CDR3 coding sequence is TGTGCCAGTAGCTTAGAAGGGTATGAGCAGTTCCTC. Its protein product is CASSLEGYEQFL.

V is TRBV29-1 and J is TRBJ2-3, with 9 bases aligning to TRBD2. The CDR3 sequence is 18 residues long. Germline V gives CDR1 SQVTM, CDR2 ANQGSEA. Trimming cost V 3 bases and J 6 bases; bases outside gene matches: 19. The CDR3 here is CSVEFSPTGLAYSDTQYF. CDR3 bases: TGCAGCGTTGAGTTTTCCCCCACGGGACTAGCTTATTCCGATACGCAGTATTTT.

The chain employs TRBV5-1 and TRBJ2-3; 9 positions match TRBD1. Germline CDR1 and CDR2: SGHRS and YFSETQ. V dropped 7 bases and J dropped 7; count of bases not matched to a gene: 10. CDR3 length equals 14 residues. CDR3 sequence: CASWLTTGGNTQYF. CDR3 coding DNA: TGCGCCAGCTGGTTAACTACAGGGGGCAATACGCAGTATTTT. Full variable domain (missing parts from reference TRBV5-1 and TRBJ2-3): KAGVTQTPRYLIKTRGQQVTLSCSPISGHRSVSWYQQTPGQGLQFLFEYFSETQRNKGNFPGRFSGRQFSNSRSEMNVSTLELGDSALYLCASWLTTGGNTQYFGPGTRLTVL.

Turning to this clonotype: No conserved phenylalanine or tryptophan is present at the end of the CDR3, so a read error is the likely explanation. The J gene is TRBJ2-3, the V gene TRBV11-2; a possible D gene is TRBD1 (6 bases). CDR3 length: 14 amino acids. Trimming stripped 5 bases from V and 8 bases from J, with 17 bases between. Per germline, CDR1 SGHAT and CDR2 FQNNGV. This chain's CDR3 is CASSHTGTDSTQYI. CDR3 nucleotides: TGTGCCAGCAGCCACACAGGCACGGACAGTACGCAGTATATT.

A word on this clonotype: The junction and the germline gene differ at one end; a read error may be behind it. This chain links TRBV29-1 with TRBJ2-1; a possible D gene is TRBD2 (5 bases). Germline CDR1 and CDR2: SQVTM and ANQGSEA. The CDR3 is made up of 14 amino acids. For the CDR3, the DNA is TGTAGCGTGACTGGCGGTTTTTCTTACAATGAACAGTTCTTC. Protein product: CSVTGGFSYNEQFF.

With respect to this clonotype: Mismatch with germline at one junction end may stem from a read error. The V gene is TRBV11-2, the J gene TRBJ2-1; no firm D call. The CDR3 runs 13 residues. CDR1 and CDR2 from the germline V gene are SGHAT and FQNNGV. The CDR3: CASSLGVSNEQFF. CDR3 DNA sequence: TGTGCCAGTAGCTTAGGAGTCAGCAATGAGCAGTTCTTC.

Points on this clonotype: Given a much more abundant clone one base away, this may be a read error. CDR3 nucleotides: TGTGCCAGCAGTTCCCTGGACACCCAAGAGACCCAGTACTTC. The encoded protein is CASSSLDTQETQYF. The chain uses TRBV28 and TRBJ2-5; the D gene is possibly TRBD1 (5 bases). Trimming stripped 4 bases from V and 1 base from J, with 10 bases between. The CDR3 runs 14 residues. Germline V lookup: CDR1 MDHEN, CDR2 SYDVKM.

In its sample, this clonotype was seen many times. The chain uses TRBV6-5 and TRBJ1-2; D is possibly TRBD1 (5 bases). Per germline, CDR1 MNHEY and CDR2 SVGAGI. Trimming removed 2 bases at V and 5 bases at J, with 12 bases between. This CDR3 is 14 amino acids long. The CDR3, as DNA: TGTGCCAGCAGTTACGGGGGACCTGAATATGGCTACACCTTC. Amino acid sequence: CASSYGGPEYGYTF.

This clonotype was counted a single time. An end of the junction differs from the germline gene, which may be a read error. J is TRBJ2-3 and V is TRBV11-3, with D perhaps matching TRBD2 (7 bases). Germline loops: CDR1 SGHNT, CDR2 YENEEA. This CDR3 spans 16 amino acids. The CDR3 protein is CASSSSGGADTDTQYF. For the CDR3, the DNA is TGTGCCAGTAGCTCGAGTGGGGGGGCGGACACAGATACGCAGTATTTT.

The CDR3 here is CANSFGGENTEAFF. The CDR3 DNA is TGTGCTAACAGCTTTGGTGGGGAGAACACTGAAGCTTTCTTT. The chain combines TRBV11-1 with TRBJ1-1; D gene uncertain. Germline CDR1 SGHAT, CDR2 FQDESV (reference sequence). The CDR3 extends over 14 amino acids. Filled out from reference TRBV11-1 and TRBJ1-1, the complete variable domain reads EAEVAQSPRYKITEKSQAVAFWCDPISGHATLYWYRQILGQGPELLVQFQDESVVDDSQLPKDRFSAERLKGVDSTLKIQPAELGDSAMYLCANSFGGENTEAFFGQGTRLTVV.

The table lists this clonotype with a count of one. The germline gene is not matched at one end of the junction; a read error may be the cause. The J gene is TRBJ2-3, the V gene TRBV11-2; either TRBD1 or TRBD2 may supply D (6 bases each). This CDR3 is built from 15 residues. Germline V gene lookup returns CDR1 SGHAT and CDR2 FQNNGV. CDR3 sequence (DNA): TGTACCAGCAGTTCCGGGACGGGGGCGCAAGTTACGCAGTATTTT. Translating it yields CTSSSGTGAQVTQYF.

About this clonotype: An end of the junction differs from the germline gene, which may be a read error. The chain links TRBV6-5 to TRBJ1-1; D uncertain. Germline V lookup: CDR1 MNHEY, CDR2 SVGAGI. This CDR3 region has 12 residues. CDR3 residues: CASSSTWSEAFF. The CDR3 DNA reads TGTGCCAGCAGTAGTACATGGTCTGAAGCTTTTTTT.

Points on this clonotype: At one of its ends the junction is not consistent with the germline gene, which may arise from a read error. The chain employs TRBV6-1 and TRBJ2-3; 13 bases line up with TRBD2. From germline, CDR1 is MNHNS and CDR2 SASEGT. The CDR3 is 15 residues long. The CDR3 sequence is CATSELAGGPDMQYF. CDR3 coding DNA: TGTGCCACCAGTGAACTAGCGGGAGGGCCAGATATGCAGTATTTT.

Details on this clonotype: The CDR3 ends on some other residue instead of the conserved phenylalanine or tryptophan, so this is likely a read error. The DNA is omitted, as the CDR3 cannot be located on it reliably, and the CDR3 follows TCRdb's listing. The V call is TRBV5-4, the J call TRBJ1-2; no check of the table's D call, TRBD1, against the DNA was made. Including both end residues, the CDR3 is 16 amino acids long. Germline V gene sequence: CDR1 SGHNT, CDR2 YYREEE (reference sequence). The chain's CDR3 is CASSLEAGMVDYGYII.